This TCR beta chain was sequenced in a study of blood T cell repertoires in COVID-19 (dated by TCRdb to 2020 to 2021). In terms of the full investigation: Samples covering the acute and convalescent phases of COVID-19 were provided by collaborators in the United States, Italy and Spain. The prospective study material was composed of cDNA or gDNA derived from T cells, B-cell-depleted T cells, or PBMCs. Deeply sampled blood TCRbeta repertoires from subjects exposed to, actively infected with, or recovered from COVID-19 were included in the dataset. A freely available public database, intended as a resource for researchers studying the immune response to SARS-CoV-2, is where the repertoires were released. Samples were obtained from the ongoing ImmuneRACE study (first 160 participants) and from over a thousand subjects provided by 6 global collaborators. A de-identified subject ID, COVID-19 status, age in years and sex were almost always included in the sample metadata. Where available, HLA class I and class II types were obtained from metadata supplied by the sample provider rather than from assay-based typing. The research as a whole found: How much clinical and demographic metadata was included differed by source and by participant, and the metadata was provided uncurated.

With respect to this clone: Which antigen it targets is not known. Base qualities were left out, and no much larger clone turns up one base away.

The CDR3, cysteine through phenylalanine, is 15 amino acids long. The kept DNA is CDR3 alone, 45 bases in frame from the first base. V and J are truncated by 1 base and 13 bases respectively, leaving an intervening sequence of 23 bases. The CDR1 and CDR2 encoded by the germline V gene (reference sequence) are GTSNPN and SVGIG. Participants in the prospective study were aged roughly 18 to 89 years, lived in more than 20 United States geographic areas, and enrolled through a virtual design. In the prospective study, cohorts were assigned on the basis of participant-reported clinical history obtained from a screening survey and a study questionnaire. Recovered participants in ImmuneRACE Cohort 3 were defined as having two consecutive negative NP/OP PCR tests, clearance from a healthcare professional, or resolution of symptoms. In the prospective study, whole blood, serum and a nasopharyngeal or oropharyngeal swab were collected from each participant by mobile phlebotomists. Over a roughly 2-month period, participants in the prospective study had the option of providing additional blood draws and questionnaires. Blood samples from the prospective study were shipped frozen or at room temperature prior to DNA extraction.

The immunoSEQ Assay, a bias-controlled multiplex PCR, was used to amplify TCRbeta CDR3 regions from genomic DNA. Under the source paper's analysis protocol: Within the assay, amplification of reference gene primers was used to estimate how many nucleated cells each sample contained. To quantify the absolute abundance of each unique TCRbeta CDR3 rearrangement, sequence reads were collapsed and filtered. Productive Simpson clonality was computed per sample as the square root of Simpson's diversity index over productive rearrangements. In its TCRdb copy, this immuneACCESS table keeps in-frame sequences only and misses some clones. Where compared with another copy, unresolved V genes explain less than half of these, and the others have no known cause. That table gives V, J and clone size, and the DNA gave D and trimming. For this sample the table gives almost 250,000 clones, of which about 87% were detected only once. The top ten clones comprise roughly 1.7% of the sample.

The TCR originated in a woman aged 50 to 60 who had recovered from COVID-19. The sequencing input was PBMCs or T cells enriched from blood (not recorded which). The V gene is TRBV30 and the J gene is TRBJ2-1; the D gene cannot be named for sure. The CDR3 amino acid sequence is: CAWSARARAQETQFF. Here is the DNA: TGTGCCTGGAGTGCCCGAGCTAGAGCCCAAGAGACCCAGTTCTTC.